This T cell receptor (beta chain) was observed in a study of response to subunit inactivated influenza vaccine. This clonotype was counted ten times or more. Its cognate antigen is unknown. Whole-study findings and limits: The authors offered the suggestion that each seasonal influenza vaccination recruits few new T cells.

In TCRdb, the RT-PCR reads were re-called with MiXCR into one record per CDR3 protein. This repertoire shows more than 450,000 distinct CDR3 sequences, roughly 12% found once; its top ten account for 10%. The CDR3 is 16 amino acids. Trimming took 5 bases from V and 7 from J, leaving 21 bases between them. Germline-derived CDR1 and CDR2 are MRHNA and SNTAGT. This sequence joins TRBV6-4 and TRBJ2-1; D is possibly TRBD2 (6 bases). Sequences were derived from PBMCs from blood, sampled on the day of vaccination. The source is a man aged 50 or older who received an inactivated influenza vaccine. The CDR3 bases are TGTGCCAGCAGTAAAAAGGAGAGTGGAGGGCCGAATGAGCAGTTCTTC. Its translation is CASSKKESGGPNEQFF.